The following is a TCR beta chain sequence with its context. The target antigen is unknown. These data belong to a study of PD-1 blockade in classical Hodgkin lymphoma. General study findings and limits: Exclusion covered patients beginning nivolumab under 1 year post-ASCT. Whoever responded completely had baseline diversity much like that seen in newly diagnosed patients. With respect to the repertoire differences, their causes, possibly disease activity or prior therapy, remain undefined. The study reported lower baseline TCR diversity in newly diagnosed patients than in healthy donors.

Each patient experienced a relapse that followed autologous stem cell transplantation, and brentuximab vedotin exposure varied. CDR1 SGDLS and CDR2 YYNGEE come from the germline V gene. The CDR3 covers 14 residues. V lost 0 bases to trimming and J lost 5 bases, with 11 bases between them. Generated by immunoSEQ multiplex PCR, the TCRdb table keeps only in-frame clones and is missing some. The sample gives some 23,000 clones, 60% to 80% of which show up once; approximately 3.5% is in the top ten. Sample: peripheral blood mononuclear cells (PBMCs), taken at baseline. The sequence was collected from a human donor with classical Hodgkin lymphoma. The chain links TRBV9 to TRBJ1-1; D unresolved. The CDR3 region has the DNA TGTGCCAGCAGCGTAGGGAGGGTGACGACTGAAGCTTTCTTT. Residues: CASSVGRVTTEAFF.